This is a list of T cell receptor beta chains from one sample in a study of blood T cell repertoires in COVID-19. Method: immunoSEQ multiplex PCR; TCRdb's copy keeps in-frame clones and lacks some. Here the sample spans around 56,000 clones, approximately 90% being singletons. Input material: peripheral blood. The source is a man older than 75 with acute or convalescent COVID-19. Both conserved end residues are trimmed from each CDR3.

TRBV9	ASSGGQDSIRGNTIY
TRBV4-2	ASSPRSTNEKLF
TRBV5-1	ASSLEAGGVSEQF
TRBV5-4	ASSTEARGSPLH
TRBV5-1	ASSQGQGNGYT
TRBV15	ATSRGRDIGNTIY
TRBV28	ASTTPGQGINSPLH
TRBV7-9	ASSSRGDINTEAF
TRBV19	ASSRNRAGANVLT
TRBV2	ASSERPGLGTDTQY
TRBV6-1	ASSEVREGYT
TRBV27	ASSSMHQTSGGKDPYEQY
TRBV29-1	SVEDRAGNSGNTIY
TRBV7-2	ASSLVVGGAKEQY